This TCR beta chain was identified in a study of T cell responses to AZD1222 COVID-19 vaccine. Whole-study findings and limits: Baseline seropositivity occurred in only a handful of AZD1222 recipients. Clonal diversity may have been underestimated in mostly white British donors. Rises in breadth and depth of Spike-specific TCRs came after two AZD1222 doses.

On this clone itself: Its target is unknown.

This CDR3 is 13 amino acids long. The germline V gene encodes CDR1 MNHEY and CDR2 SVGEGT. Trimming stripped 2 bases from V and 6 bases from J, with 7 bases between. Clones were sequenced by immunoSEQ multiplex PCR, and TCRdb holds only the in-frame ones, with some missing. Among some 100,000 clones listed, around 87% were seen once. The rearrangement uses TRBV6-2 or TRBV6-3 and TRBJ2-2; D might be TRBD1 (5 bases). This clonotype was obtained from an adult in good health. The sequencing used peripheral blood, collected on day 0 of MenACWY control vaccination. DNA for the CDR3: TGTGCCAGCAGTTACCGCAGGGCCGGGGAGCTGTTTTTT. Residues: CASSYRRAGELFF.